Each of the 32 T cell receptor beta chains below was sequenced from the same sample in a study of shared clonotypes between healthy human individuals. Clones were read by immunoSEQ multiplex PCR, and TCRdb kept only the in-frame ones, dropping some. The table has about 710,000 clones, 55% to 75% seen once. Material for sequencing was memory CD4+ T cells sorted from blood. The subset was: CD45RA-negative fraction. These receptors all come from a woman aged 25 to 45 in good health.

The J gene is TRBJ2-5, the V gene TRBV9; D is unresolved. The germline V gene has CDR1 SGDLS and CDR2 YYNGEE. V was pared by 0 bases and J by 2 bases, with 5 bases between. This CDR3 comprises 13 residues. CDR3 coding DNA: TGTGCCAGCAGCGTAGACCCGCAAGAGACCCAGTACTTC. It specifies CASSVDPQETQYF.

The chain uses TRBV14 and TRBJ2-5; D might be TRBD2 (5 bases). CDR1 is SGHDN and CDR2 is FVKESK in the germline V gene. This CDR3 region has 13 residues. V lost 1 base and J lost 7, with 10 bases in between. In DNA form, the CDR3 reads TGTGCCAGCAGCCAAGCTGGGAGCGGGACCCAGTACTTC. Protein product: CASSQAGSGTQYF.

The genes are TRBV7-2 and TRBJ2-4; no clear D gene. Germline V gives CDR1 SGHTA, CDR2 FQGNSA. The CDR3 has 15 residues. Trimming took 1 base from V and 5 from J, leaving 12 bases between them. DNA of the CDR3: TGTGCCAGCAGCTTAGGGAGCCAGGTCCAAAACATTCAGTACTTC. Protein sequence: CASSLGSQVQNIQYF. Full variable domain (missing parts from reference TRBV7-2 and TRBJ2-4): GAGVSQSPSNKVTEKGKDVELRCDPISGHTALYWYRQSLGQGLEFLIYFQGNSAPDKSGLPSDRFSAERTGGSVSTLTIQRTQQEDSAVYLCASSLGSQVQNIQYFGAGTRLSVL.

This clone was counted once. The V call is TRBV6-5, the J call TRBJ2-7; 9 bases map to TRBD2. V lost 5 bases to trimming and J lost 1 base; unmatched junction nucleotides: 6. CDR1 and CDR2 from the germline V gene are MNHEY and SVGAGI. This CDR3 is built from 15 residues. This CDR3 reads CASSATSGPSYEQYF. The CDR3 region has the DNA TGTGCCAGCAGTGCTACTAGCGGGCCTTCCTACGAGCAGTACTTC.

V is TRBV27 and J is TRBJ1-2, with 8 bases that match TRBD1. The CDR3 contains 14 residues. V was pared by 4 bases and J by 2 bases, with 3 bases of the junction left unmatched. Germline V gives CDR1 MNHEY, CDR2 SMNVEV (reference sequence). This chain's CDR3 is CASSSDRANYGYTF. The CDR3 DNA reads TGTGCCAGCAGTTCGGACAGGGCAAACTATGGCTACACCTTC.

The rearrangement links TRBV27 to TRBJ2-7; D not resolved. The CDR3 sequence is 15 residues long. CDR1 and CDR2 from the germline V gene are MNHEY and SMNVEV (reference sequence). V was pared by 2 bases and J by 6 bases, with 17 bases between. CDR3 amino acids: CASSLTAGATLEQYF. The DNA of the CDR3 is TGTGCCAGCAGTTTAACGGCCGGTGCCACTCTCGAGCAGTACTTC.

This rearrangement joins TRBV4-1 to TRBJ2-7; D is uncertain. Trimming took 0 bases from V and 6 from J, leaving 9 bases between them. Germline assignment: CDR1 MGHRA and CDR2 YSYEKL. CDR3 length: 13 amino acids. CDR3 amino acids: CASSQDTSGEQYF. The CDR3 DNA is TGCGCCAGCAGCCAAGATACCTCCGGCGAGCAGTACTTC.

This sequence joins TRBV9 and TRBJ1-4; 8 bases match TRBD1. With 4 bases clipped from V and 8 bases from J, the junction kept 10 bases outside the gene matches. The CDR3 runs 15 residues. Germline V CDR1 and CDR2: SGDLS, YYNGEE. CDR3 protein: CASSPATGAGEKLFF. CDR3 in DNA: TGTGCCAGCAGCCCAGCGACAGGGGCTGGAGAAAAACTGTTTTTT. Together with reference TRBV9 and TRBJ1-4, the CDR3 gives the full variable domain: DSGVTQTPKHLITATGQRVTLRCSPRSGDLSVYWYQQSLDQGLQFLIQYYNGEERAKGNILERFSAQQFPDLHSELNLSSLELGDSALYFCASSPATGAGEKLFFGSGTQLSVL.

The chain recombines TRBV27 with TRBJ2-7, with D tentatively TRBD1 or TRBD2 (6 bases each). V gave up 2 bases and J gave up 4 bases, with 15 bases separating them. The germline V gene has CDR1 MNHEY and CDR2 SMNVEV (reference sequence). This CDR3 has 15 residues. CDR3 in amino acids: CASSLRRGRGYEQYF. CDR3 DNA sequence: TGTGCCAGCAGTTTACGCCGGGGGCGAGGGTACGAGCAGTACTTC.

J is TRBJ2-7 and V is TRBV6-1, with 10 bases aligning to TRBD2. In germline, CDR1 is MNHNS, CDR2 SASEGT. V gave up 3 bases and J gave up 6 bases; unmatched junction bases: 2. This CDR3 region has 13 residues. CDR3 in DNA: TGTGCCAGCAGTGACCGACTAGCGGGCGAGCAGTACTTC. Translated, it gives CASSDRLAGEQYF.

The genes are TRBV6-6 and TRBJ1-2, with TRBD1 identical over 8 bases. In germline, CDR1 is MNHNY, CDR2 SVGAGI (reference sequence). V dropped 0 bases and J dropped 2; count of bases not matched to a gene: 5. The CDR3 contains 16 residues. The CDR3 nucleotides are TGTGCCAGCAGTTACTCTCAGGGGGCGCGGAACTATGGCTACACCTTC. Residues: CASSYSQGARNYGYTF.

V is TRBV7-9 and J is TRBJ2-7; 7 bases agree with TRBD2. Germline V lookup: CDR1 SEHNR, CDR2 FQNEAQ (reference sequence). V shed 5 bases and J 7 bases; nucleotides not matched to a gene: 17. This CDR3 is 16 amino acids long. CDR3 nucleotide sequence: TGTGCCAGCAGCCCTGCCTGGGCCGCTGCGCGGGAGGAGCAGTACTTC. Translating gives CASSPAWAAAREEQYF.

The rearrangement links TRBV29-1 to TRBJ2-5; 8 nucleotides align to TRBD1. The ends lost 2 bases at V and 5 bases at J; junction bases unmatched: 4. Germline-derived CDR1 and CDR2 are SQVTM and ANQGSEA. The CDR3 is made up of 13 amino acids. CDR3 nucleotides: TGCAGCGTTGAACGACAGGGGCTGGAGACCCAGTACTTC. It codes for CSVERQGLETQYF.

This clone has more than one count but fewer than ten. The genes are TRBV9 and TRBJ1-5; D is perhaps TRBD1 (5 bases). Trimming took off 0 bases at V and 4 bases at J, with 11 bases between the two ends. In germline, CDR1 is SGDLS, CDR2 YYNGEE. This CDR3 is built from 15 residues. CDR3 bases: TGTGCCAGCAGCGTAGTAGGGGCATCTAATCAGCCCCAGCATTTT. Translating it yields CASSVVGASNQPQHF.

V gene TRBV9 combines with J gene TRBJ2-7, with D possibly matching TRBD2 (6 bases). CDR3 length: 14 amino acids. From germline, CDR1 is SGDLS and CDR2 YYNGEE. With 3 bases removed from V and 0 bases from J, the gap between germline ends came to 10 bases. CDR3 sequence reads: CASSASGFSYEQYF. As DNA, the CDR3 is TGTGCCAGCAGCGCCAGCGGGTTCTCCTACGAGCAGTACTTC.

CDR3 in DNA: TGCGCCAGCAGCCAAGATGAGGCAGGGACCGGTAGGGAGACCCAGTACTTC. Protein: CASSQDEAGTGRETQYF. The chain uses TRBV4-1 and TRBJ2-5, with D perhaps assigned TRBD1 or TRBD2 (5 bases each). The germline V gene has CDR1 MGHRA and CDR2 YSYEKL. V lost 0 bases to trimming and J lost 5 bases, with 19 bases between them. This CDR3 spans 17 amino acids.

The chain couples TRBV19 to TRBJ2-7; 9 nucleotides match TRBD1. Trimming took 5 bases from V and 4 from J; bases not matched to a gene: 9. Germline lookup yields CDR1 LNHDA and CDR2 SQIVND (reference sequence). The CDR3 spans 15 residues. The CDR3 reads CASSPRGGTGYEQYF. The CDR3 bases are TGTGCCAGTAGTCCGCGGGGTGGGACAGGGTACGAGCAGTACTTC.

This chain connects TRBV29-1 to TRBJ2-1; D not certain. Germline loops: CDR1 SQVTM, CDR2 ANQGSEA. Trimming removed 6 bases from V and 5 bases from J, with 14 bases in between. The CDR3 has 13 amino acids. Here the CDR3 DNA reads TGCAGCGTGGCCACTCCTAAAAACAATGAGCAGTTCTTC. It codes for CSVATPKNNEQFF.

This clone was counted a single time. This chain joins TRBV30 and TRBJ2-2; 9 positions agree with TRBD2. The V segment lost 4 bases and the J segment 7 bases; nucleotides outside the gene matches: 16. The germline CDR1 and CDR2 sequences are GTSNPN and SVGIG (reference sequence). CDR3 length: 17 residues. The CDR3 sequence: CAWTPWAGGPNGGELFF. Here the CDR3 DNA reads TGTGCCTGGACTCCGTGGGCGGGAGGGCCTAACGGCGGGGAGCTGTTTTTT.

The rearrangement uses TRBV19 and TRBJ1-2; unclear D gene. The CDR3 loop spans 14 amino acids. The V gene's germline CDR1 is LNHDA and CDR2 SQIVND (reference sequence). V was shortened by 4 bases and J by 1 base, with 10 bases between the two germline ends. The CDR3 region has the DNA TGTGCCAGTAGTACCCCGGGGATTAACTATGGCTACACCTTC. Translating it yields CASSTPGINYGYTF.

The chain has TRBV10-3 and TRBJ1-1; tentative D call: TRBD1 (5 bases). Germline values: CDR1 ENHRY, CDR2 SYGVKD. The CDR3 has 16 amino acids. The ends were cut back, 2 bases at V and 4 bases at J, with 17 bases in the middle. CDR3 DNA: TGTGCCATCAGTGAGCGGGTCGGTCAGGGAGGCACTGAAGCTTTCTTT. Translation gives CAISERVGQGGTEAFF.

The J gene is TRBJ2-6, the V gene TRBV27, with 7 bases matching TRBD1. Trimming took 3 bases from V and 1 from J; bases not matched to a gene: 6. This CDR3 is 17 amino acids long. Germline V lookup: CDR1 MNHEY, CDR2 SMNVEV (reference sequence). The DNA for the CDR3 is TGTGCCAGCAGTTTCGGGACAGCCCCTTCTGGGGCCAACGTCCTGACTTTC. As protein: CASSFGTAPSGANVLTF.

V usage is TRBV11-3 and J usage is TRBJ1-5; possible D gene TRBD1, 5 bases. CDR1 and CDR2 (germline): SGHNT, YENEEA. V was shortened by 5 bases and J by 2 bases, with 16 bases between the two germline ends. The CDR3 extends over 16 amino acids. The CDR3 protein is CASSPRDPLCNQPQHF. CDR3 in DNA: TGTGCCAGCAGCCCCAGGGACCCGCTTTGCAATCAGCCCCAGCATTTT.

On this clone: The sample carries other DNA sequences with the same CDR3. This rearrangement joins TRBV7-2 to TRBJ2-3; D unresolved. Trimming stripped 5 bases from V and 1 base from J, with 10 bases between. Looked up from germline, CDR1 is SGHTA and CDR2 is FQGNSA. The CDR3 is made up of 14 amino acids. The CDR3 nucleotides are TGTGCCAGCAGCCCCTCGAGTGGCACAGATACGCAGTATTTT. Amino acids: CASSPSSGTDTQYF.

This clone has a handful of counts. This chain links TRBV7-9 with TRBJ2-3; D uncertain. The V end was cut by 4 bases, the J end by 1 base, with 6 bases between. CDR3 size: 13 residues. CDR1 and CDR2 from the germline V gene are SEHNR and FQNEAQ (reference sequence). The CDR3 loop is CASSSWGTDTQYF. The DNA for the CDR3 is TGTGCCAGCAGCTCCTGGGGCACAGATACGCAGTATTTT.

The V and J genes are TRBV4-2 and TRBJ1-4, with D possibly matching TRBD1 (5 bases). The germline CDR1 and CDR2 sequences are LGHNA and YNFKEQ. The V end was cut by 4 bases, the J end by 5 bases, with 20 bases between. This CDR3 is 17 amino acids long. The CDR3 DNA sequence: TGTGCCAGCAGCCGCGGGGTAATGGGGGTTGCGAATGAAAAACTGTTTTTT. Its protein product is CASSRGVMGVANEKLFF.

The chain combines TRBV19 with TRBJ2-5; 15 nucleotides align to TRBD2. Per the germline V gene, CDR1 is LNHDA and CDR2 is SQIVND (reference sequence). V was pared by 6 bases and J by 5 bases, with 7 bases of the junction left unmatched. CDR3 length: 16 amino acids. CDR3 in amino acids: CASRSGTSGRRETQYF. CDR3 DNA sequence: TGTGCCAGTAGATCCGGGACTAGCGGGAGGAGGGAGACCCAGTACTTC.

The chain carries TRBV19 and TRBJ2-1; 9 nucleotides agree with TRBD1. Germline V gives CDR1 LNHDA, CDR2 SQIVND (reference sequence). This CDR3 has 17 amino acids. V lost 6 bases to trimming and J lost 1 base; unmatched junction nucleotides: 10. This CDR3 reads CASRDPGQGLSYNEQFF. In DNA form, the CDR3 reads TGTGCCAGTAGGGATCCGGGACAGGGTTTATCCTACAATGAGCAGTTCTTC.

The chain links TRBV27 to TRBJ2-1; the D gene could be TRBD1 or TRBD2 (7 bases each). CDR3 length equals 17 residues. Germline V lookup: CDR1 MNHEY, CDR2 SMNVEV (reference sequence). The V and J ends lost 2 bases and 6 bases respectively, with 20 bases between them. CDR3 coding DNA: TGTGCCAGCAGTTTACAGTTTAGGGGGAGGGGGCCCAATGAGCAGTTCTTC. Amino acids: CASSLQFRGRGPNEQFF.

V and J are TRBV9 and TRBJ1-1; D unresolved. Germline loops: CDR1 SGDLS, CDR2 YYNGEE. The V end was cut by 0 bases, the J end by 6 bases, with 12 bases between. This CDR3 spans 14 amino acids. The CDR3 sequence: CASSVGRRSAEAFF. The CDR3 nucleotides are TGTGCCAGCAGCGTAGGGCGGAGGAGCGCTGAAGCTTTCTTT. The full variable domain, its missing parts supplied by reference TRBV9 and TRBJ1-1, is DSGVTQTPKHLITATGQRVTLRCSPRSGDLSVYWYQQSLDQGLQFLIQYYNGEERAKGNILERFSAQQFPDLHSELNLSSLELGDSALYFCASSVGRRSAEAFFGQGTRLTVV.

This clone was picked up many times. CDR3 sequence: CASSSPGGTRGYTF. The CDR3 DNA reads as TGTGCCAGCAGTAGCCCAGGTGGAACTCGAGGCTACACCTTC. This chain connects TRBV6-5 to TRBJ1-2; D ambiguous. The CDR3 has 14 amino acids. CDR1 and CDR2 from the germline V gene are MNHEY and SVGAGI. V was trimmed by 5 bases and J by 8 bases, leaving 18 bases between them.

As to this clone: The sample carries other DNA sequences with the same CDR3. The rearrangement joins TRBV2 to TRBJ2-5; 11 bases are shared with TRBD2. V lost 8 bases, J lost 5 bases, and 4 bases stayed unmatched. The germline gives CDR1 SNHLY, CDR2 FYNNEI. The CDR3 length is 13 residues. In nucleotides, the CDR3 is TGTGCCAGCCGACTAGCGGGAACGGAGACCCAGTACTTC. The encoded protein is CASRLAGTETQYF.